What follows are 15 T cell receptor beta chains derived from one specimen sequenced in a study of blood T cell repertoires in COVID-19. Method: immunoSEQ multiplex PCR; TCRdb's copy keeps in-frame clones and lacks some. Here the sample spans 150,000 to 200,000 clones, almost 85% being singletons. Sequencing input: peripheral blood. These receptors all stem from a man in his forties or fifties who had recovered from COVID-19.

This sequence joins TRBV2 and TRBJ2-7; tentatively, D is TRBD1 (5 bases). Germline V gene sequence: CDR1 SNHLY, CDR2 FYNNEI. Trimming shortened V by 4 bases and J by 7 bases, and 20 bases separated the two germline ends. The CDR3 is 15 residues long. The CDR3: CASSGQRLHPTEQYF. The DNA of the CDR3 is TGTGCCAGCAGTGGACAGAGATTACACCCTACGGAGCAGTACTTC. Complete variable domain (other parts from reference TRBV2 and TRBJ2-7): EPEVTQTPSHQVTQMGQEVILRCVPISNHLYFYWYRQILGQKVEFLVSFYNNEISEKSEIFDDQFSVERPDGSNFTLKIRSTKLEDSAMYFCASSGQRLHPTEQYFGPGTRLTVT.

This rearrangement joins TRBV28 to TRBJ2-3, with 8 bases lining up with TRBD1. This CDR3 contains 14 residues. The J segment lost 6 bases and the V segment lost 6 bases, leaving 8 bases of the junction unmatched. Germline assignment: CDR1 MDHEN and CDR2 SYDVKM. The CDR3 DNA reads as TGTGCCAGCAGATATGGACAGGGTTTCGATACGCAGTATTTT. It translates to CASRYGQGFDTQYF.

V usage is TRBV7-9 and J usage is TRBJ2-7; 9 nucleotides agree with TRBD1. The ends lost 7 bases at V and 5 bases at J; junction bases unmatched: 6. Germline V gene data show CDR1 as SEHNR and CDR2 as FQNEAQ (reference sequence). The CDR3 extends over 13 amino acids. The CDR3 DNA sequence: TGTGCCAGCACGAGACAGGGGGAGGACGAGCAGTACTTC. Translated: CASTRQGEDEQYF. Combining the CDR3 with reference TRBV7-9 and TRBJ2-7 gives the whole variable domain DTGVSQNPRHKITKRGQNVTFRCDPISEHNRLYWYRQTLGQGPEFLTYFQNEAQLEKSRLLSDRFSAERPKGSFSTLEIQRTEQGDSAMYLCASTRQGEDEQYFGPGTRLTVT.

The V gene is TRBV4-1, the J gene TRBJ2-7; 9 positions match TRBD2. Trimming removed 4 bases from V and 5 bases from J; junction bases left unmatched: 9. Per the germline V gene, CDR1 is MGHRA and CDR2 is YSYEKL. The CDR3 consists of 15 residues. The CDR3 region has the DNA TGCGCCAGCAGCCCCTCTCTAGCGGGGCTCGACGAGCAGTACTTC. Amino acid sequence: CASSPSLAGLDEQYF.

The chain couples TRBV7-2 to TRBJ2-1; a weak D match, TRBD2 (5 bases). Germline V gene lookup returns CDR1 SGHTA and CDR2 FQGNSA. CDR3 length: 14 amino acids. V lost 1 base and J lost 2, with 6 bases in between. CDR3 region: CASSLDGTYNEQFF. For the CDR3, the DNA is TGTGCCAGCAGCTTAGACGGGACCTACAATGAGCAGTTCTTC.

The rearrangement joins TRBV2 to TRBJ2-5; perhaps TRBD2 as D (6 bases). V lost 7 bases to trimming and J lost 4 bases, with 7 bases between them. Germline CDR1 and CDR2: SNHLY and FYNNEI. This CDR3 contains 11 residues. CDR3: CASNSGETQYF. DNA for the CDR3: TGTGCCAGCAATAGCGGAGAGACCCAGTACTTC.

The chain couples TRBV5-4 to TRBJ1-4; possible D gene TRBD1, 5 bases. The CDR3 length is 15 residues. Germline V lookup: CDR1 SGHNT, CDR2 YYREEE (reference sequence). V was pared by 1 base and J by 2 bases, with 9 bases between. The CDR3 spells CASSLRSGTNEKLFF. In DNA, the CDR3 is TGTGCCAGCAGCTTGCGGTCAGGGACTAATGAAAAACTGTTTTTT. Full variable domain (missing parts from reference TRBV5-4 and TRBJ1-4): ETGVTQSPTHLIKTRGQQVTLRCSSQSGHNTVSWYQQALGQGPQFIFQYYREEENGRGNFPPRFSGLQFPNYSSELNVNALELDDSALYLCASSLRSGTNEKLFFGSGTQLSVL.

The J gene is TRBJ1-1, the V gene TRBV11-3; D perhaps matches TRBD1 (5 bases). Germline V gene data show CDR1 as SGHNT and CDR2 as YENEEA. This CDR3 comprises 12 residues. Trimming pared 2 bases from V and 13 bases from J, leaving 14 bases between. CDR3 protein: CASSLSGGLGFF. The CDR3 coding sequence is TGTGCCAGCAGCTTAAGCGGGGGGTTGGGTTTCTTT.

The rearrangement joins TRBV5-6 to TRBJ1-2; no reliable D call. V lost 4 bases and J 6 bases, leaving 19 bases between the germline ends. This CDR3 spans 15 amino acids. CDR1 SGHDT and CDR2 YYEEEE come from the germline V gene. CDR3: CASSITPTGPDGYTF. CDR3 sequence (DNA): TGTGCCAGCAGCATCACCCCCACCGGTCCTGATGGCTACACCTTC.

The chain employs TRBV18 and TRBJ1-1, with unresolved D. The CDR3 has 11 residues. V was shortened by 4 bases and J by 6 bases, with 6 bases between the two germline ends. Per germline, CDR1 KGHSH and CDR2 LQKENI. The CDR3 DNA reads as TGTGCCAGCTCACAATCTTCTGAAGCTTTCTTT. This gives the protein CASSQSSEAFF. The full variable domain, rest sourced from reference TRBV18 and TRBJ1-1, is NAGVMQNPRHLVRRRGQEARLRCSPMKGHSHVYWYRQLPEEGLKFMVYLQKENIIDESGMPKERFSAEFPKEGPSILRIQQVVRGDSAAYFCASSQSSEAFFGQGTRLTVV.

The gene calls are TRBV18 and TRBJ2-5; D call uncertain. Trimming pared 0 bases from V and 4 bases from J, leaving 6 bases between. The germline V gene encodes CDR1 KGHSH and CDR2 LQKENI. The CDR3 is 13 residues long. This CDR3 reads CASSPPGGETQYF. DNA of the CDR3: TGTGCCAGCTCACCACCAGGCGGAGAGACCCAGTACTTC.

The chain combines TRBV24-1 with TRBJ1-5, with 8 bases identical to TRBD1. This CDR3 comprises 13 residues. Germline trimming cut 7 bases from V and 6 bases from J; bases unmatched to any gene: 4. The germline V gene encodes CDR1 KGHDR and CDR2 SFDVKD. As DNA, the CDR3 is TGTGCCACCAGCCAGGGGGCTGCTCAGCCCCAGCATTTT. It translates to CATSQGAAQPQHF.

The chain links TRBV20-1 to TRBJ2-1; TRBD2 matches at 8 bases. V trimming: 3 bases; J trimming: 1 base; junction bases outside the gene matches: 5. The CDR3 totals 15 residues. Germline assignment: CDR1 DFQATT and CDR2 SNEGSKA (reference sequence). CDR3 sequence reads: CSASPSGRSYNEQFF. The CDR3 DNA is TGCAGTGCTAGTCCCAGCGGGAGATCCTACAATGAGCAGTTCTTC.

V gene TRBV12-3 or TRBV12-4 combines with J gene TRBJ2-7, with TRBD2 matching over 7 bases. This CDR3 has 13 amino acids. After removal of 7 bases from V and 3 bases from J, the junction contained 6 bases not matched to a gene. The CDR3: CASKRSGDYEQYF. The CDR3 nucleotides are TGTGCCAGCAAGAGAAGCGGGGACTACGAGCAGTACTTC.

The rearrangement uses TRBV18 and TRBJ2-5, with TRBD2 matching 10 bases. Germline V CDR1 and CDR2: KGHSH, LQKENI. Losses at the gene ends were 1 base for V and 9 bases for J; bases not matched to a gene: 17. This CDR3 contains 18 residues. DNA for the CDR3: TGTGCCAGCTCACCACTAGTCGGGACTAGCGACAAGAGAATGGCCCAGTACTTC. As protein: CASSPLVGTSDKRMAQYF.